Each of the 31 T cell receptor beta chains below was sequenced from the same sample in a study of cytomegalovirus exposure and HLA in healthy donors. The study ran its PCR with 60 Vbeta and 13 Jbeta primers. Generated by immunoSEQ multiplex PCR, the TCRdb table keeps only in-frame clones and is missing some. The sample data list about 130,000 clones. Material: PBMCs. All receptors come from a man younger than 35 in good health and CMV-seronegative.

The V and J genes are TRBV6-5 and TRBJ1-2; perhaps TRBD1 as D (5 bases). Trimming shortened V by 0 bases and J by 6 bases, and 11 bases separated the two germline ends. The CDR3 is 14 amino acids. Germline V gene data show CDR1 as MNHEY and CDR2 as SVGAGI. The CDR3: CASSYSGGGDGYTF. Written as DNA, the CDR3 is TGTGCCAGCAGTTACTCCGGGGGTGGGGATGGCTACACCTTC.

The chain couples TRBV28 to TRBJ1-2, with 9 bases matching TRBD1. Unmatched junction bases numbered 5, after V lost 3 bases and J lost 3 bases. From germline, CDR1 is MDHEN and CDR2 SYDVKM. This CDR3 spans 15 amino acids. For the CDR3, the DNA is TGTGCCAGCAGTTTCCCGGACAGGGGACACTATGGCTACACCTTC. Protein sequence: CASSFPDRGHYGYTF.

V and J are TRBV7-3 and TRBJ2-3, with 11 nucleotides matching TRBD2. The CDR3 is 14 amino acids. Germline V CDR1 and CDR2: SGHTA, FQGTGA. Losses at the gene ends were 8 bases for V and 6 bases for J; bases not matched to a gene: 7. The CDR3 sequence is CASSTSGSLDTQYF. CDR3 nucleotides: TGTGCCAGCTCTACTAGCGGGAGTTTGGATACGCAGTATTTT.

The chain joins TRBV29-1 to TRBJ1-1; D is ambiguous. Germline V CDR1 and CDR2: SQVTM, ANQGSEA. CDR3 length: 12 residues. The V end was cut by 4 bases, the J end by 5 bases, with 11 bases between. This CDR3 is CSVGVTRTEAFF. The CDR3 DNA reads TGCAGCGTTGGAGTGACCAGGACTGAAGCTTTCTTT.

V usage is TRBV9 and J usage is TRBJ1-2, with TRBD1 matching 8 bases. The CDR3 has 13 amino acids. Germline CDR1 reads SGDLS; CDR2 reads YYNGEE. After removal of 4 bases from V and 4 bases from J, the junction contained 3 bases not matched to a gene. The CDR3 DNA is TGTGCCAGCAGCTCGACAGGGGCCTATGGCTACACCTTC. Amino acid sequence: CASSSTGAYGYTF.

The chain employs TRBV11-2 and TRBJ2-1; no reliable D call. Germline V gene sequence: CDR1 SGHAT, CDR2 FQNNGV. V gave up 0 bases and J gave up 6 bases, with 6 bases separating them. This CDR3 comprises 13 residues. CDR3 coding DNA: TGTGCCAGCAGCTTAGACCCGGGCAATGAGCAGTTCTTC. Translated: CASSLDPGNEQFF.

The chain has TRBV21-1 and TRBJ2-7; the D segment call TRBD2 is taken from the table without a DNA check. TRBV21-1 is termed a pseudogene. This CDR3 has 10 residues. The CDR3 loop reads CASSICEQYF. CDR3 nucleotides: TGTGCCAGCAGCATATGCGAGCAGTACTTC.

This rearrangement joins TRBV19 to TRBJ1-5; 9 nucleotides match TRBD1. Germline trimming cut 7 bases from V and 7 bases from J; bases unmatched to any gene: 11. Looked up from germline, CDR1 is LNHDA and CDR2 is SQIVND (reference sequence). The CDR3 length is 15 residues. The CDR3 nucleotides read TGTGCCAGTAAACCTGAGGGACAGGGACACCAGCCCCAGCATTTT. Its protein is CASKPEGQGHQPQHF. Combining the CDR3 with reference TRBV19 and TRBJ1-5 gives the whole variable domain DGGITQSPKYLFRKEGQNVTLSCEQNLNHDAMYWYRQDPGQGLRLIYYSQIVNDFQKGDIAEGYSVSREKKESFPLTVTSAQKNPTAFYLCASKPEGQGHQPQHFGDGTRLSIL.

The V gene is TRBV19, the J gene TRBJ1-1; no clear D gene. V lost 9 bases and J lost 6, with 11 bases in between. Per germline, CDR1 LNHDA and CDR2 SQIVND (reference sequence). The CDR3 runs 11 residues. CDR3 amino acids: CASSAGPEAFF. CDR3 DNA: TGTGCCAGCAGCGCGGGCCCTGAAGCTTTCTTT.

The chain carries TRBV7-9 and TRBJ2-5; 11 nucleotides line up with TRBD2. Trimming at V came to 6 bases and at J to 5 bases, leaving 11 bases not matched to a gene. From germline, CDR1 is SEHNR and CDR2 FQNEAQ (reference sequence). The CDR3 runs 16 residues. The CDR3 coding sequence is TGTGCCAGCAGGAATTTACTAGCGGGAGAAGATGAGACCCAGTACTTC. Translating it yields CASRNLLAGEDETQYF.

This chain links TRBV11-3 with TRBJ2-2; 7 nucleotides match TRBD2. The CDR3 runs 15 residues. V was pared by 5 bases and J by 6 bases, with 9 bases of the junction left unmatched. Per the germline V gene, CDR1 is SGHNT and CDR2 is YENEEA. The CDR3, as DNA: TGTGCCAGCAGCCCCACGGGGGAGGGCCCCGGGGAGCTGTTTTTT. Its translation is CASSPTGEGPGELFF.

The chain recombines TRBV10-3 with TRBJ2-5, with a tentative D call TRBD2 (6 bases). The germline gives CDR1 ENHRY, CDR2 SYGVKD. V was trimmed by 7 bases and J by 9 bases, leaving 21 bases between them. There are 14 residues in the CDR3. The CDR3 protein is CAITKSGVREAQYF. Written as DNA, the CDR3 is TGTGCCATCACCAAGAGTGGGGTTAGGGAGGCCCAGTACTTC.

Worth noting for this clone: Other nucleotide sequences from this sample produce the same CDR3. The chain combines TRBV9 with TRBJ2-5, with 10 bases aligning to TRBD1. Germline V lookup: CDR1 SGDLS, CDR2 YYNGEE. The V and J ends lost 3 bases and 4 bases, in that order; junction bases with no gene match: 6. There are 15 residues in the CDR3. CDR3 protein: CASSAGQGIGETQYF. The CDR3 DNA reads as TGTGCCAGCAGCGCGGGACAGGGGATTGGAGAGACCCAGTACTTC.

This CDR3 reads CASSEVTPRLGNTIYF. The CDR3 DNA follows: TGTGCCAGCAGTGAGGTCACTCCGAGACTTGGAAACACCATATATTTT. The chain uses TRBV2 and TRBJ1-3; no clear D gene. V was shortened by 3 bases and J by 3 bases, with 15 bases between the two germline ends. The CDR3 extends over 16 amino acids. The germline CDR1 and CDR2 sequences are SNHLY and FYNNEI.

V is TRBV5-1 and J is TRBJ1-1; 7 nucleotides match TRBD1. V trimming: 3 bases; J trimming: 3 bases; junction bases outside the gene matches: 5. The length of the CDR3 is 14 residues. CDR1 and CDR2 from the germline V gene are SGHRS and YFSETQ. The CDR3 DNA follows: TGCGCCAGCAGCTCCTCACAGGGGTACACTGAAGCTTTCTTT. This codes for CASSSSQGYTEAFF.

The chain carries TRBV10-2 and TRBJ2-3, with D unresolved. With 4 bases removed from V and 0 bases from J, the gap between germline ends came to 5 bases. Germline V gene data show CDR1 as WSHSY and CDR2 as SAAADI. This CDR3 comprises 13 residues. CDR3 sequence reads: CASSVTSTDTQYF. CDR3 DNA: TGCGCCAGCAGTGTTACTAGCACAGATACGCAGTATTTT.

The chain links TRBV29-1 to TRBJ2-1; 8 bases match TRBD1. Germline V CDR1 and CDR2: SQVTM, ANQGSEA. The CDR3 totals 14 residues. V shed 6 bases and J 9 bases; nucleotides not matched to a gene: 13. Here the CDR3 reads CSVQGVLQGSEQFF. In nucleotides, the CDR3 is TGCAGCGTACAGGGGGTGCTTCAAGGGTCTGAGCAGTTCTTC.

This sequence joins TRBV4-2 and TRBJ1-5, with 11 bases aligning to TRBD1. Germline loops: CDR1 LGHNA, CDR2 YNFKEQ. The length of the CDR3 is 15 residues. V was clipped by 6 bases and J by 2 bases; unmatched bases: 3. CDR3: CASRGTGGGNQPQHF. The DNA of the CDR3 is TGTGCCAGCAGGGGGACAGGGGGAGGCAATCAGCCCCAGCATTTT.

This chain uses TRBV2 with TRBJ2-7, with TRBD2 matching over 12 bases. The junction had 4 bases not matched to a gene; V was cut back by 6 bases and J by 4 bases. The CDR3 contains 14 residues. In germline, CDR1 is SNHLY, CDR2 FYNNEI. The CDR3 region has the DNA TGTGCCAGCAGACCGGGACTAGCGGGTTACGAGCAGTACTTC. It is translated as CASRPGLAGYEQYF.

The rearrangement uses TRBV7-9 and TRBJ1-2; unclear D gene. The CDR3 is 12 residues long. Trimming removed 1 base from V and 6 bases from J, with 6 bases in between. The germline gives CDR1 SEHNR, CDR2 FQNEAQ (reference sequence). For the CDR3, the DNA is TGTGCCAGCAGCTTAGTGCGAAATGGCTACACCTTC. It yields the protein CASSLVRNGYTF.

The chain links TRBV27 to TRBJ1-1, with 8 bases aligning to TRBD1. CDR1 and CDR2 (germline): MNHEY, SMNVEV (reference sequence). The CDR3 consists of 17 residues. J gave up 5 bases and V 5 bases, and 16 bases lay outside the gene matches. CDR3 in amino acids: CASSNRRTTGVGTEAFF. DNA for the CDR3: TGTGCCAGCAGTAACCGACGAACGACAGGGGTAGGGACTGAAGCTTTCTTT.

The chain joins TRBV7-3 to TRBJ1-2; D unresolved. Trimming stripped 5 bases from V and 0 bases from J, with 7 bases between. This CDR3 contains 13 residues. CDR1 and CDR2 from the germline V gene are SGHTA and FQGTGA. CDR3 DNA: TGTGCCAGCAGCCCCCAGGCTAACTATGGCTACACCTTC. It is translated as CASSPQANYGYTF.

The chain uses TRBV7-9 and TRBJ1-1; the D gene is possibly TRBD1 (5 bases). V lost 5 bases and J 0 bases, leaving 13 bases between the germline ends. This CDR3 region has 15 residues. CDR1 is SEHNR, CDR2 FQNEAQ, per germline (reference sequence). The CDR3 region has the DNA TGTGCCAGCAGCCGGGGGGTTTCCATGAACACTGAAGCTTTCTTT. It yields the protein CASSRGVSMNTEAFF.

The chain couples TRBV28 to TRBJ1-1; tentatively, D is TRBD1 (5 bases). Trimming removed 6 bases from V and 8 bases from J, with 19 bases in between. CDR3 length equals 14 residues. Per germline, CDR1 MDHEN and CDR2 SYDVKM. The CDR3 spells CASRKANVGGEAFF. CDR3 DNA: TGTGCCAGCAGAAAGGCAAACGTCGGGGGGGAAGCTTTCTTT.

The chain recombines TRBV10-3 with TRBJ1-4; 7 positions match TRBD1. The CDR3 runs 13 residues. The V gene's germline CDR1 is ENHRY and CDR2 SYGVKD. With V trimmed by 4 bases and J by 7 bases, 3 bases remained unmatched. Here the CDR3 DNA reads TGTGCCATCAGTGGACAGGGAGGTGAAAAACTGTTTTTT. Protein: CAISGQGGEKLFF.

The chain couples TRBV4-3 to TRBJ2-1; possibly TRBD1 for D (5 bases). With 6 bases removed from V and 7 bases from J, the gap between germline ends came to 13 bases. The germline V gene has CDR1 LGHNA and CDR2 YSLEER. The CDR3 runs to 13 residues. Here the CDR3 DNA reads TGCGCCAGCAGTTTAGGCGCAGGGAATGAGCAGTTCTTC. Protein sequence: CASSLGAGNEQFF.

The rearrangement joins TRBV7-2 to TRBJ1-1, with 8 bases that match TRBD1. Germline assignment: CDR1 SGHTA and CDR2 FQGNSA. The CDR3 is 15 residues long. Trimming removed 4 bases from V and 2 bases from J; junction bases left unmatched: 6. The chain's CDR3 is CASSSRGRVNTEAFF. In DNA form, the CDR3 reads TGTGCCAGCAGCTCCAGGGGGCGGGTTAACACTGAAGCTTTCTTT.

The chain has TRBV19 and TRBJ2-3; 9 bases align to TRBD2. The CDR3 runs to 20 residues. With 2 bases clipped from V and 6 bases from J, the junction kept 21 bases outside the gene matches. CDR1 is LNHDA, CDR2 SQIVND, per germline (reference sequence). CDR3 region: CASSIRARGGGARRLDTQYF. The CDR3 DNA reads TGTGCCAGTAGTATACGGGCGCGCGGCGGGGGGGCGAGGAGATTGGATACGCAGTATTTT.

The chain recombines TRBV7-9 with TRBJ2-3; D ambiguous. CDR1 is SEHNR and CDR2 is FQNEAQ in the germline V gene (reference sequence). V shed 4 bases and J shed 0 bases, with 11 bases lying between them. The length of the CDR3 is 15 residues. CDR3 sequence reads: CASSSAGSSTDTQYF. CDR3 nucleotides: TGTGCCAGCAGCTCCGCAGGATCTAGCACAGATACGCAGTATTTT.

The chain couples TRBV6-5 to TRBJ1-1; D may be TRBD1 (6 bases). The CDR3 covers 14 residues. V dropped 5 bases and J dropped 1 base, with 11 bases sitting between them. Germline CDR1 reads MNHEY; CDR2 reads SVGAGI. The CDR3 coding sequence is TGTGCCAGCAGTCCGACAGGACCGAACACTGAAGCTTTCTTT. Its translation: CASSPTGPNTEAFF.

The CDR3 nucleotides are TGTGCCAGCAGCTTTGGGCCGGGACAGCCTAACTATGGCTACACCTTC. Translating gives CASSFGPGQPNYGYTF. The chain carries TRBV5-6 and TRBJ1-2; 7 bases map to TRBD1. Germline CDR1 and CDR2: SGHDT and YYEEEE. Trimming took 2 bases from V and 0 from J; bases not matched to a gene: 7. The CDR3 is made up of 16 amino acids.